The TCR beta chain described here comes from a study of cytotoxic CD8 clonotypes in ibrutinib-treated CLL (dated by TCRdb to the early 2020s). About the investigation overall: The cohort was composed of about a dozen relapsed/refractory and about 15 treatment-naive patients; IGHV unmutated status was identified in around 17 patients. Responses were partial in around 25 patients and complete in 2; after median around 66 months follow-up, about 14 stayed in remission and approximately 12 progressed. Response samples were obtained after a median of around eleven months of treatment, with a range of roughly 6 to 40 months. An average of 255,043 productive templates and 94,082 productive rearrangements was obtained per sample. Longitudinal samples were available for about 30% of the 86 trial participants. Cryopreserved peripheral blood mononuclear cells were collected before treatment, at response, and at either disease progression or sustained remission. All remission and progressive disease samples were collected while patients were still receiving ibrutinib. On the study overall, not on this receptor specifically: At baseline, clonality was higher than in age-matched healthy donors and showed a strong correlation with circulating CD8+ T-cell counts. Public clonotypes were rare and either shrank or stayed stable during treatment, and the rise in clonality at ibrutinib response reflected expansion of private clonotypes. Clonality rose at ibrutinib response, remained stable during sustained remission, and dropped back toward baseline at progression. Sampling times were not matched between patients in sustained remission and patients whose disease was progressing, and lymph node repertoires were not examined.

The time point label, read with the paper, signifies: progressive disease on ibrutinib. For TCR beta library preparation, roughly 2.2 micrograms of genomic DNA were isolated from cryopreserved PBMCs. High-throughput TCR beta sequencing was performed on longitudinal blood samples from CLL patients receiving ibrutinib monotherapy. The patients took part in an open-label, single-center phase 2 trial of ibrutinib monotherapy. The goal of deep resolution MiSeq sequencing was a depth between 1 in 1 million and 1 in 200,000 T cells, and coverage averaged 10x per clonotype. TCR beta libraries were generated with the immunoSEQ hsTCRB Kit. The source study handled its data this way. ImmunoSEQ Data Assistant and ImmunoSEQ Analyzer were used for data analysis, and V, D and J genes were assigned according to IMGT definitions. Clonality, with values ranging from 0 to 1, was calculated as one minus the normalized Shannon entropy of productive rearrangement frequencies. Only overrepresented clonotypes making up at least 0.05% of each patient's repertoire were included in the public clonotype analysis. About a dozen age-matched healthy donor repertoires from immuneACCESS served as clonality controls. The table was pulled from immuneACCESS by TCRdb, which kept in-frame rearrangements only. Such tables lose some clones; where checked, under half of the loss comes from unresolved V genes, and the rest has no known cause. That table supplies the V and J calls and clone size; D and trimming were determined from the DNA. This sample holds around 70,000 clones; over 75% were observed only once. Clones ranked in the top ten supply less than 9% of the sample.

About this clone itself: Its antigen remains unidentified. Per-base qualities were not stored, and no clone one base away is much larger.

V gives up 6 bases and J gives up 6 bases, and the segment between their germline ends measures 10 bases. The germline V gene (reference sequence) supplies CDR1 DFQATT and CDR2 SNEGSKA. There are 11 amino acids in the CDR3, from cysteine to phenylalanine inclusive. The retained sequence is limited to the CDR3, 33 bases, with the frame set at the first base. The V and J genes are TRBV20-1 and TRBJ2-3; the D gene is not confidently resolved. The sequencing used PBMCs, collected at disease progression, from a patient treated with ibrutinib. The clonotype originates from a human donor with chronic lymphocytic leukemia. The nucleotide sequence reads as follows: TGCAGTGCGGGAACGTGGGATACGCAGTATTTT. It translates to CSAGTWDTQYF.